These T cell receptor beta chains were read from a single sample in a study of blood T cell repertoires in COVID-19. The repertoire was sequenced with immunoSEQ multiplex PCR; TCRdb's copy has only in-frame clones and lacks some. The table records 100,000 to 120,000 clones, roughly nine tenths of them present only once. Sequencing was done on a sample of peripheral blood. All receptors derive from a human donor in a cohort sampled during active COVID-19. Each CDR3 is given with its conserved first and last residue. Fields, in order: V gene, clone size, D gene, J gene, CDR3 protein, CDR3 DNA. A D gene is named only where the DNA matches it firmly. Clone size, where shown, is once, few, many, or a class for clones that have expanded.

v_call: TRBV12-5
clone_size: NA
d_call: NA
j_call: TRBJ1-5
cdr3_aa: CASGLVRGRRYSNQPQHF
cdr3_nt: TGTGCTAGTGGTTTGGTACGTGGGAGGAGGTATAGCAATCAGCCCCAGCATTTT

v_call: TRBV9
clone_size: NA
d_call: NA
j_call: TRBJ1-1
cdr3_aa: CASSVEGVGTEAFF
cdr3_nt: TGTGCCAGCAGCGTAGAGGGGGTGGGGACTGAAGCTTTCTTT

v_call: TRBV6-6
clone_size: NA
d_call: NA
j_call: TRBJ1-2
cdr3_aa: CASSYSRQTINYGYTF
cdr3_nt: TGTGCCAGCAGTTACTCACGACAAACAATTAACTATGGCTACACCTTC

v_call: TRBV3-1/TRBV3-2
clone_size: NA
d_call: NA
j_call: TRBJ2-7
cdr3_aa: CASSQGREQYF
cdr3_nt: TGTGCCAGCAGCCAGGGCCGCGAGCAGTACTTC

v_call: TRBV24-1
clone_size: NA
d_call: NA
j_call: TRBJ2-2
cdr3_aa: CATSDFQVNTGELFF
cdr3_nt: TGTGCCACCAGTGATTTCCAGGTTAACACCGGGGAGCTGTTTTTT

v_call: TRBV4-3
clone_size: NA
d_call: NA
j_call: TRBJ1-5
cdr3_aa: CASSQEGHGNQPQHF
cdr3_nt: TGCGCCAGCAGCCAAGAGGGGCACGGCAATCAGCCCCAGCATTTT

v_call: TRBV6-1
clone_size: NA
d_call: NA
j_call: TRBJ1-3
cdr3_aa: CASSENDSPNTIYF
cdr3_nt: TGTGCCAGCAGTGAAAACGACTCCCCAAACACCATATATTTT

v_call: TRBV6-5
clone_size: once
d_call: NA
j_call: TRBJ2-1
cdr3_aa: CASSYKEGLREQFF
cdr3_nt: TGTGCCAGCAGTTACAAGGAGGGCCTTAGGGAGCAGTTCTTC

v_call: TRBV15
clone_size: NA
d_call: TRBD2
j_call: TRBJ2-1
cdr3_aa: CATSRDEAGGFSYNEQFF
cdr3_nt: TGTGCCACCAGCAGAGATGAGGCGGGAGGTTTCTCCTACAATGAGCAGTTCTTC

v_call: TRBV19
clone_size: NA
d_call: TRBD1
j_call: TRBJ2-7
cdr3_aa: CASSMADRGYEQYF
cdr3_nt: TGTGCCAGTAGTATGGCGGACAGGGGCTACGAGCAGTACTTC

v_call: TRBV9
clone_size: NA
d_call: NA
j_call: TRBJ2-1
cdr3_aa: CASSVVSDSYNEQFF
cdr3_nt: TGTGCCAGCAGCGTTGTCAGCGACTCCTACAATGAGCAGTTCTTC

v_call: TRBV30
clone_size: NA
d_call: TRBD1
j_call: TRBJ1-1
cdr3_aa: CAWRTTGTRAFF
cdr3_nt: TGTGCCTGGAGGACGACAGGGACACGAGCTTTCTTT

v_call: TRBV7-2
clone_size: NA
d_call: NA
j_call: TRBJ2-7
cdr3_aa: CASTFRGGGTYEQYF
cdr3_nt: TGTGCCAGCACATTTAGGGGGGGTGGCACCTACGAGCAGTACTTC

v_call: TRBV6-5
clone_size: NA
d_call: NA
j_call: TRBJ2-7
cdr3_aa: CASSLYEQYF
cdr3_nt: TGTGCCAGCAGCCTATACGAGCAGTACTTC

v_call: TRBV7-2
clone_size: NA
d_call: TRBD1
j_call: TRBJ2-5
cdr3_aa: CASSSLGQGAETQYF
cdr3_nt: TGTGCCAGCAGCTCGCTTGGACAGGGGGCAGAGACCCAGTACTTC

v_call: TRBV6-5
clone_size: NA
d_call: TRBD1
j_call: TRBJ1-1
cdr3_aa: CASSYTGALMNTEAFF
cdr3_nt: TGTGCCAGCAGTTACACAGGGGCCCTCATGAACACTGAAGCTTTCTTT

v_call: TRBV19
clone_size: NA
d_call: NA
j_call: TRBJ2-5
cdr3_aa: CASSIDRLETQYF
cdr3_nt: TGTGCCAGTAGTATCGACAGATTGGAGACCCAGTACTTC

v_call: TRBV6-4
clone_size: few
d_call: TRBD2
j_call: TRBJ2-2
cdr3_aa: CASSPEEGGAGELFF
cdr3_nt: TGTGCCAGCAGCCCCGAGGAGGGAGGGGCCGGGGAGCTGTTTTTT

v_call: TRBV5-5
clone_size: NA
d_call: TRBD1
j_call: TRBJ1-1
cdr3_aa: CASSLYRGGNTEAFF
cdr3_nt: TGTGCCAGCAGCTTGTACAGGGGGGGGAACACTGAAGCTTTCTTT

v_call: TRBV7-2
clone_size: few
d_call: TRBD1
j_call: TRBJ1-1
cdr3_aa: CAGDRGLGGTEAFF
cdr3_nt: TGTGCCGGGGACAGGGGGCTCGGTGGGACTGAAGCTTTCTTT

v_call: TRBV6-2/TRBV6-3
clone_size: NA
d_call: NA
j_call: TRBJ2-7
cdr3_aa: CASSYSRTDSSYEQYF
cdr3_nt: TGTGCCAGCAGTTACTCGAGGACGGACAGCTCCTACGAGCAGTACTTC

v_call: TRBV24-1
clone_size: once
d_call: TRBD1
j_call: TRBJ2-1
cdr3_aa: CATSDAGGNEQFF
cdr3_nt: TGTGCCACCAGTGATGCAGGGGGCAATGAGCAGTTCTTC

v_call: TRBV27
clone_size: NA
d_call: NA
j_call: TRBJ2-1
cdr3_aa: CASSLLGGDYNEQFF
cdr3_nt: TGTGCCAGCAGTTTATTAGGCGGGGATTACAATGAGCAGTTCTTC

v_call: TRBV7-6
clone_size: few
d_call: TRBD2
j_call: TRBJ2-3
cdr3_aa: CASSPQTSGGGRTDTQYF
cdr3_nt: TGTGCCAGCAGCCCTCAGACTAGCGGGGGGGGAAGGACAGATACGCAGTATTTT

v_call: TRBV6-5
clone_size: NA
d_call: TRBD1
j_call: TRBJ2-5
cdr3_aa: CASSYSRGGETQYF
cdr3_nt: TGTGCCAGCAGTTACTCGAGAGGGGGCGAGACCCAGTACTTC

v_call: TRBV19
clone_size: NA
d_call: TRBD1
j_call: TRBJ1-4
cdr3_aa: CASSIGGRGQEKLFF
cdr3_nt: TGTGCCAGTAGTATAGGCGGCAGGGGGCAAGAAAAACTGTTTTTT

v_call: TRBV30
clone_size: NA
d_call: NA
j_call: TRBJ2-4
cdr3_aa: CAWSPTGYLAKNIQYF
cdr3_nt: TGTGCCTGGAGTCCGACAGGATATCTAGCCAAAAACATTCAGTACTTC

v_call: TRBV2
clone_size: NA
d_call: NA
j_call: TRBJ2-5
cdr3_aa: CASSGLLAAIQETQYF
cdr3_nt: TGTGCCAGCAGTGGCCTTCTCGCGGCGATCCAAGAGACCCAGTACTTC

v_call: TRBV7-3
clone_size: NA
d_call: TRBD2
j_call: TRBJ2-1
cdr3_aa: CASSRSGTSGNNEQFF
cdr3_nt: TGTGCCAGCAGCCGATCCGGGACTAGCGGTAACAATGAGCAGTTCTTC

v_call: TRBV3-1/TRBV3-2
clone_size: NA
d_call: NA
j_call: TRBJ1-1
cdr3_aa: CASSQDSGGGTEAFF
cdr3_nt: TGTGCCAGCAGCCAAGATAGTGGGGGCGGCACTGAAGCTTTCTTT

v_call: TRBV5-1
clone_size: NA
d_call: NA
j_call: TRBJ2-1
cdr3_aa: CASSLTGEQFF
cdr3_nt: TGCGCCAGCAGCTTAACAGGGGAGCAGTTCTTC

v_call: TRBV30
clone_size: NA
d_call: NA
j_call: TRBJ2-5
cdr3_aa: CAWSRGLGETQYF
cdr3_nt: TGTGCCTGGAGTCGCGGACTTGGAGAGACCCAGTACTTC

v_call: TRBV7-9
clone_size: NA
d_call: NA
j_call: TRBJ1-5
cdr3_aa: CASSLGGRGGGNQPQHF
cdr3_nt: TGTGCCAGCAGCTTAGGAGGGCGGGGAGGGGGCAATCAGCCCCAGCATTTT

v_call: TRBV7-3
clone_size: few
d_call: TRBD2
j_call: TRBJ2-1
cdr3_aa: CASSLTSGVYNEQFF
cdr3_nt: TGTGCCAGCAGCTTAACTAGCGGGGTTTACAATGAGCAGTTCTTC

v_call: TRBV21-1
clone_size: NA
d_call: NA
j_call: TRBJ1-6
cdr3_aa: CASSKASGGWYSPLHF
cdr3_nt: TGTGCCAGCAGCAAAGCTAGCGGGGGCTGGTATTCACCCCTCCACTTT

v_call: TRBV11-3
clone_size: NA
d_call: NA
j_call: TRBJ2-2
cdr3_aa: CASSSTPGKSFGELFF
cdr3_nt: TGTGCCAGCAGCTCCACTCCGGGAAAAAGTTTTGGGGAGCTGTTTTTT

v_call: TRBV6-5
clone_size: NA
d_call: NA
j_call: TRBJ1-5
cdr3_aa: CASSYSGERQPQHF
cdr3_nt: TGTGCCAGCAGTTACTCGGGAGAACGGCAGCCCCAGCATTTT